These 25 T cell receptor beta chains were sequenced from one sample in a study of OX40 agonist ivuxolimab in advanced cancers. The repertoire was sequenced with immunoSEQ multiplex PCR; TCRdb's copy has only in-frame clones and lacks some. The sample carries 55,000 to 70,000 clones, 89% recorded once. Specimen: CD4+ or CD8+ T cells sorted from blood, collected in a trial of the OX40 agonist ivuxolimab. The receptors were gathered from an adult with an advanced solid tumor such as melanoma, head and neck, liver or kidney cancer.

This clone was recorded a few times. This chain uses TRBV19 with TRBJ2-7; D might be TRBD1 or TRBD2, each matching 5 bases. The CDR3 has 12 amino acids. Germline CDR1 is LNHDA and CDR2 is SQIVND (reference sequence). V was trimmed by 4 bases and J by 12 bases, leaving 16 bases between them. The CDR3 nucleotides read TGTGCCAGTAGTACCCGGGACGGCCACTTGTACTTC. Translating it yields CASSTRDGHLYF.

The rearrangement joins TRBV19 to TRBJ2-3, with 8 nucleotides matching TRBD1. The CDR3 spans 15 residues. Per the germline V gene, CDR1 is LNHDA and CDR2 is SQIVND (reference sequence). With 4 bases clipped from V and 1 base from J, the junction kept 4 bases outside the gene matches. CDR3 nucleotide sequence: TGTGCCAGTAGTAGGCAGGGGGCCGGCACAGATACGCAGTATTTT. Protein sequence: CASSRQGAGTDTQYF.

The J gene is TRBJ2-5, the V gene TRBV7-6, with TRBD1 matching 9 bases. Per the germline V gene, CDR1 is SGHVS and CDR2 is FNYEAQ. Germline trimming cut 5 bases from V and 7 bases from J; bases unmatched to any gene: 14. CDR3 length: 16 residues. The chain's CDR3 is CASSPRGQGNVGTQYF. DNA for the CDR3: TGTGCCAGCAGCCCCCGGGGACAGGGTAATGTTGGGACCCAGTACTTC.

This sequence joins TRBV19 and TRBJ2-3; D remains ambiguous. Trimming pared 1 base from V and 2 bases from J, leaving 7 bases between. The CDR3 runs 14 residues. Germline values: CDR1 LNHDA, CDR2 SQIVND (reference sequence). The CDR3 sequence is CASSIGSLTDTQYF. The CDR3 DNA reads as TGTGCCAGTAGTATAGGTTCCCTCACAGATACGCAGTATTTT.

The CDR3 reads CASSREDWANTEAFF. CDR3 nucleotide sequence: TGTGCCAGTAGTAGGGAGGATTGGGCGAACACTGAAGCTTTCTTT. V is TRBV19 and J is TRBJ1-1; D gene uncertain. V was cut by 4 bases and J by 1 base, with 13 bases left in between. CDR1 and CDR2 (germline): LNHDA, SQIVND (reference sequence). The CDR3 length is 15 residues.

This clone appeared a single time. This sequence joins TRBV6-1 and TRBJ1-6; weak D call: TRBD1 (6 bases). This CDR3 is 15 amino acids long. The germline V gene encodes CDR1 MNHNS and CDR2 SASEGT. V shed 8 bases and J shed 9 bases, with 20 bases lying between them. The CDR3 here is CASCRRGADGSPLHF. As DNA, the CDR3 is TGTGCCAGCTGCCGACGGGGGGCTGATGGTTCACCCCTCCACTTT.

V gene TRBV2 combines with J gene TRBJ1-1, with TRBD1 matching over 7 bases. Germline trimming cut 8 bases from V and 1 base from J; bases unmatched to any gene: 1. The CDR3 is 12 residues long. In germline, CDR1 is SNHLY, CDR2 FYNNEI. This chain's CDR3 is CASWDRNTEAFF. The DNA of the CDR3 is TGTGCCAGCTGGGACAGGAACACTGAAGCTTTCTTT. Full variable domain (missing parts from reference TRBV2 and TRBJ1-1): EPEVTQTPSHQVTQMGQEVILRCVPISNHLYFYWYRQILGQKVEFLVSFYNNEISEKSEIFDDQFSVERPDGSNFTLKIRSTKLEDSAMYFCASWDRNTEAFFGQGTRLTVV.

The chain recombines TRBV29-1 with TRBJ2-1, with D tentatively TRBD2 (5 bases). The CDR3 extends over 12 amino acids. Trimming removed 5 bases from V and 9 bases from J, with 14 bases in between. CDR1 and CDR2 (germline): SQVTM, ANQGSEA. This CDR3 is CSVRKAAGEQFF. The CDR3 DNA follows: TGCAGCGTTCGAAAGGCGGCGGGTGAGCAGTTCTTC.

In its sample, this clone was seen once. This chain joins TRBV6-9 and TRBJ1-2, with 12 positions matching TRBD1. After removal of 4 bases from V and 8 bases from J, the junction contained 8 bases not matched to a gene. The germline V gene has CDR1 MNHGY and CDR2 SVAAGI. The CDR3 extends over 15 amino acids. This chain's CDR3 is CASSSAGTGGRGYTF. The CDR3 DNA reads TGTGCCAGCAGTTCAGCCGGGACAGGGGGCCGAGGCTACACCTTC.

The chain combines TRBV10-3 with TRBJ2-7; D is ambiguous. Germline V gene data show CDR1 as ENHRY and CDR2 as SYGVKD. The CDR3 is 12 residues long. Trimming shortened V by 4 bases and J by 3 bases, and 7 bases separated the two germline ends. Here the CDR3 reads CAISGINYEQYF. CDR3 nucleotide sequence: TGTGCCATCAGTGGGATCAACTACGAGCAGTACTTC.

The chain carries TRBV6-6 and TRBJ1-1; D might be TRBD1 (5 bases). The germline V gene encodes CDR1 MNHNY and CDR2 SVGAGI (reference sequence). The CDR3 runs to 15 residues. Trimming took 1 base from V and 4 from J, leaving 13 bases between them. The CDR3 loop is CASSYLGDGSTEAFF. The CDR3 DNA reads TGTGCCAGCAGTTACTTGGGGGACGGGAGCACTGAAGCTTTCTTT.

The gene calls are TRBV6-1 and TRBJ1-1; D may be TRBD1 (6 bases). V shed 3 bases and J shed 3 bases, with 8 bases lying between them. CDR1 MNHNS and CDR2 SASEGT come from the germline V gene. CDR3 length: 13 residues. CDR3: CASSENRDTEAFF. In nucleotides, the CDR3 is TGTGCCAGCAGTGAGAACAGGGACACTGAAGCTTTCTTT.

The V gene is TRBV18, the J gene TRBJ2-3; D ambiguous. Looked up from germline, CDR1 is KGHSH and CDR2 is LQKENI. The CDR3 totals 15 residues. V was trimmed by 2 bases and J by 0 bases, leaving 9 bases between them. CDR3 nucleotide sequence: TGTGCCAGCTCACCAAGGGCTACTAGCACAGATACGCAGTATTTT. Protein: CASSPRATSTDTQYF.

Only one count was recorded for this clone. The rearrangement links TRBV5-1 to TRBJ1-4; 8 nucleotides line up with TRBD1. Germline lookup yields CDR1 SGHRS and CDR2 YFSETQ. The CDR3 loop spans 16 amino acids. V shed 0 bases and J 5 bases; nucleotides not matched to a gene: 6. The CDR3 spells CASSLAVTGENEKLFF. The CDR3 nucleotides are TGCGCCAGCAGCTTGGCCGTGACAGGGGAGAATGAAAAACTGTTTTTT.

V and J are TRBV30 and TRBJ1-5; D not certain. V dropped 1 base and J dropped 5 bases, with 6 bases sitting between them. The CDR3 is 12 amino acids. The germline CDR1 and CDR2 sequences are GTSNPN and SVGIG (reference sequence). CDR3 protein: CAWSAWDQPQHF. CDR3 bases: TGTGCCTGGAGTGCCTGGGATCAGCCCCAGCATTTT. Full variable domain (outside the CDR3, taken from reference TRBV30 and TRBJ1-5): SQTIHQWPATLVQPVGSPLSLECTVEGTSNPNLYWYRQAAGRGLQLLFYSVGIGQISSEVPQNLSASRPQDRQFILSSKKLLLSDSGFYLCAWSAWDQPQHFGDGTRLSIL.

V and J are TRBV6-1 and TRBJ1-5; D gene unclear. Per germline, CDR1 MNHNS and CDR2 SASEGT. The CDR3 contains 15 residues. Deletions cut 4 bases from V and 2 bases from J, with 12 bases between. The CDR3 DNA follows: TGTGCCAGCAGTGCGGTTCAGGCGGGCAATCAGCCCCAGCATTTT. This gives the protein CASSAVQAGNQPQHF.

This clone has only a few counts. The rearrangement joins TRBV6-1 to TRBJ1-3; D remains unclear. Germline CDR1 is MNHNS and CDR2 is SASEGT. V was trimmed by 5 bases and J by 1 base, leaving 12 bases between them. There are 15 residues in the CDR3. CDR3 loop: CASSPPAGSGNTIYF. DNA of the CDR3: TGTGCCAGCAGTCCCCCCGCAGGATCTGGAAACACCATATATTTT.

The genes are TRBV5-6 and TRBJ1-6, with TRBD1 matching over 11 bases. With 4 bases clipped from V and 9 bases from J, the junction kept 6 bases outside the gene matches. CDR1 SGHDT and CDR2 YYEEEE come from the germline V gene. The CDR3 consists of 15 residues. Here the CDR3 DNA reads TGTGCCAGCAGCCTTCGGACAGGGGGCGTTTCACCCCTCCACTTT. It yields the protein CASSLRTGGVSPLHF.

The chain combines TRBV5-5 with TRBJ1-2; the D is unclear. The V end lost 0 bases, the J end lost 2 bases, and 8 bases lay between the germline ends. The CDR3 contains 14 residues. Germline lookup yields CDR1 SGHKS and CDR2 YYEKEE (reference sequence). This CDR3 is CASSLGLQNYGYTF. The CDR3 bases are TGTGCCAGCAGCTTGGGCTTGCAGAACTATGGCTACACCTTC.

The chain is built from TRBV28 and TRBJ2-1; TRBD1 might be the D (6 bases). The germline gives CDR1 MDHEN, CDR2 SYDVKM. The CDR3 covers 13 residues. The V end lost 8 bases, the J end lost 7 bases, and 15 bases lay between the germline ends. CDR3 bases: TGTGCCAGCCGGAACAGGGTCCTTAATGAGCAGTTCTTC. The encoded protein is CASRNRVLNEQFF.

The CDR3 coding sequence is TGTGCCAGCAGCCTAGCCTGGGACAGCCCCTACGAGCAGTACTTC. It yields the protein CASSLAWDSPYEQYF. This sequence joins TRBV6-5 and TRBJ2-7; 7 bases are a match to TRBD1. The V gene's germline CDR1 is MNHEY and CDR2 SVGAGI. This CDR3 contains 15 residues. The V segment lost 6 bases and the J segment 2 bases; nucleotides outside the gene matches: 10.

The chain couples TRBV2 to TRBJ2-5; 9 bases agree with TRBD2. This CDR3 region has 12 residues. In germline, CDR1 is SNHLY, CDR2 FYNNEI. J lost 11 bases, V lost 8 bases, and 9 bases had no gene match. The CDR3 reads CASEQASGVQYF. CDR3 DNA sequence: TGTGCCAGCGAACAGGCTAGCGGGGTTCAGTACTTC. The full variable domain, rest sourced from reference TRBV2 and TRBJ2-5, is EPEVTQTPSHQVTQMGQEVILRCVPISNHLYFYWYRQILGQKVEFLVSFYNNEISEKSEIFDDQFSVERPDGSNFTLKIRSTKLEDSAMYFCASEQASGVQYFGPGTRLLVL.

The count of this clone is one. The genes are TRBV12-5 and TRBJ2-5; 13 bases are a match to TRBD2. V lost 6 bases, J lost 4 bases, and 5 bases stayed unmatched. The germline gives CDR1 LGHNT, CDR2 FRNRAP. The CDR3 sequence is 15 residues long. In DNA, the CDR3 is TGTGCTAGTGGCTCGGGACTAGCGGGGCTAGAGACCCAGTACTTC. Translating gives CASGSGLAGLETQYF.

The rearrangement links TRBV11-1 to TRBJ2-7; 8 positions agree with TRBD1. V was pared by 5 bases and J by 2 bases, with 5 bases of the junction left unmatched. The CDR3 is 14 residues long. The germline V gene has CDR1 SGHAT and CDR2 FQDESV (reference sequence). The DNA of the CDR3 is TGTGCCAGCAGCAAAAGGACAGGGCCCTACGAGCAGTACTTC. Its protein is CASSKRTGPYEQYF.

The V gene is TRBV19, the J gene TRBJ2-7; a weak D match, TRBD2 (6 bases). The CDR3 is made up of 16 amino acids. CDR1 is LNHDA and CDR2 is SQIVND in the germline V gene (reference sequence). Trimming took 5 bases from V and 3 from J, leaving 20 bases between them. The CDR3 spells CASSPSAPGAGYEQYF. The CDR3 bases are TGTGCCAGTAGTCCCTCCGCCCCGGGAGCGGGCTACGAGCAGTACTTC.